This T cell receptor (beta chain) was identified in a study of T cells after yellow fever vaccination. Findings and caveats of the study: Shared CD4/CD8 clonotypes were a small share, likely from convergent recombination. The booster saw the reappearance of most primary-vaccination clones (about 95% CD4, around 88% CD8). Abundant bulk-derived clonotypes could contaminate FACS-sorted repertoires.

5'RACE template switching produced TCR cDNA carrying a universal primer site and UMIs. Via MiXCR, TCRdb re-called the 5' RACE reads, giving one row per CDR3 protein. The repertoire includes about 500,000 distinct CDR3 sequences, about a sixth of them detected once, and roughly 17% sits in the top ten. The germline V and J ends were trimmed by 0 bases and 0 bases, with 9 bases remaining between them. CDR1 KGHDR and CDR2 SFDVKD come from the germline V gene. The CDR3 sequence is 16 residues long. This clonotype was counted a few times. Its antigen is as yet unknown. Sequences were derived from PBMCs, sampled about 5 days after the first yellow fever vaccination. The clonotype was recovered from a young man who received the YFV17D yellow fever vaccine. The chain has TRBV24-1 and TRBJ2-3; D possibly uses TRBD1 or TRBD2 (5 bases each). The CDR3 here is CATSDLSGPSTDTQYF. CDR3 coding DNA: TGTGCCACCAGTGATTTGTCGGGACCTAGCACAGATACGCAGTATTTT.